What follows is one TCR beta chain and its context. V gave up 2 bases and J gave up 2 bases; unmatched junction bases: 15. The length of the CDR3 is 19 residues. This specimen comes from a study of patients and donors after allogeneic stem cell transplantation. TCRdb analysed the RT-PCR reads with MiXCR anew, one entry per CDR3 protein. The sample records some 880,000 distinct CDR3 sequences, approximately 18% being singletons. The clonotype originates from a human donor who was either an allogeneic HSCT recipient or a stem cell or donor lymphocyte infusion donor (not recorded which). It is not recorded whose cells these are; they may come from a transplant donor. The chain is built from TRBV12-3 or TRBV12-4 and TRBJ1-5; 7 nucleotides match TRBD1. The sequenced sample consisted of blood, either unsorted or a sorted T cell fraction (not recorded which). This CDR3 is CASSLFSRGIGTGNQPQHF. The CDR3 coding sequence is TGTGCCAGCAGTTTATTTTCGCGGGGCATTGGGACAGGCAATCAGCCCCAGCATTTT.